What follows are 15 T cell receptor beta chains derived from one specimen sequenced in a study of blood T cell repertoires in COVID-19. The method was immunoSEQ multiplex PCR; TCRdb's version includes in-frame clones alone and lacks a portion of them. The table records some 200,000 clones, 75% to 90% of them present only once. Sequenced input: peripheral blood. The receptor set was obtained from a middle-aged woman with acute or convalescent COVID-19.

A single count supports this clone. This chain links TRBV27 with TRBJ2-1; 8 bases line up with TRBD2. This CDR3 comprises 17 residues. Germline CDR1 is MNHEY and CDR2 is SMNVEV (reference sequence). Trimming removed 1 base from V and 0 bases from J; junction bases left unmatched: 5. The CDR3 region is CASSLFSGVSSYNEQFF. The CDR3 coding sequence is TGTGCCAGCAGTTTATTTAGCGGGGTCAGCTCCTACAATGAGCAGTTCTTC.

CDR3: CASSQEGGDTQYF. The CDR3 nucleotides read TGTGCCAGCAGCCAAGAGGGGGGGGATACGCAGTATTTT. The chain recombines TRBV3-1 (or the pseudogene TRBV3-2) with TRBJ2-3, with 7 bases that match TRBD2. This CDR3 has 13 residues. Looked up from germline, CDR1 is LGHDT and CDR2 is YNNKEL (reference sequence). V lost 0 bases and J lost 6; bases outside the gene matches: 0.

The rearrangement links TRBV19 to TRBJ2-3, with TRBD2 identical over 10 bases. Germline values: CDR1 LNHDA, CDR2 SQIVND (reference sequence). The CDR3 is made up of 19 amino acids. The V gene end was trimmed by 5 bases and the J gene end by 0 bases; junction bases not matched to a gene: 14. CDR3 bases: TGTGCCAGTAGTGCCAGGGTAGCGGGGGGTCCCGCTAGCACAGATACGCAGTATTTT. This translates into CASSARVAGGPASTDTQYF.

The rearrangement uses TRBV7-9 and TRBJ2-4; perhaps TRBD2 as D (6 bases). V lost 4 bases to trimming and J lost 8 bases, with 18 bases between them. In germline, CDR1 is SEHNR, CDR2 FQNEAQ (reference sequence). This CDR3 is 15 amino acids long. The CDR3 region is CASSSAPTSGDIQYF. The CDR3 DNA is TGTGCCAGCAGCTCCGCCCCGACTAGTGGAGACATTCAGTACTTC.

V gene TRBV7-2 combines with J gene TRBJ1-5; D ambiguous. CDR1 and CDR2 from the germline V gene are SGHTA and FQGNSA. Trimming took off 5 bases at V and 4 bases at J, with 6 bases between the two ends. The CDR3 sequence is 12 residues long. This CDR3 is CASSDWNQPQHF. CDR3 sequence (DNA): TGTGCCAGCAGCGACTGGAATCAGCCCCAGCATTTT.

The chain recombines TRBV19 with TRBJ1-5, with D hard to call. The V gene lost 3 bases and the J gene lost 5 bases, with 11 bases spanning the gap. Germline values: CDR1 LNHDA, CDR2 SQIVND (reference sequence). This CDR3 has 14 residues. CDR3 bases: TGTGCCAGTAGTATGAAGAGGGCTGATCAGCCCCAGCATTTT. It is translated as CASSMKRADQPQHF.

The V call is TRBV29-1, the J call TRBJ1-1; 7 bases fit TRBD1. V was clipped by 7 bases and J by 1 base; unmatched bases: 6. Germline V gene sequence: CDR1 SQVTM, CDR2 ANQGSEA. CDR3 length equals 13 residues. The CDR3 region is CSAAGTENTEAFF. CDR3 coding DNA: TGCAGCGCCGCGGGGACAGAGAACACTGAAGCTTTCTTT.

V gene TRBV4-1 combines with J gene TRBJ1-2, with no clear D. V lost 0 bases to trimming and J lost 1 base, with 9 bases between them. The length of the CDR3 is 15 residues. Germline lookup yields CDR1 MGHRA and CDR2 YSYEKL. The CDR3 sequence is CASSQEPTDNYGYTF. The CDR3 DNA sequence: TGCGCCAGCAGCCAAGAGCCCACAGATAACTATGGCTACACCTTC.

This clone has just a few counts. The rearrangement links TRBV29-1 to TRBJ1-5, with D hard to call. The CDR3 runs 13 residues. Trimming shortened V by 3 bases and J by 5 bases, and 11 bases separated the two germline ends. Germline V gene sequence: CDR1 SQVTM, CDR2 ANQGSEA. The CDR3 DNA reads TGCAGCGTTGAGACGGGTGACTATCAGCCCCAGCATTTT. It encodes CSVETGDYQPQHF.

CDR3 protein: CASSVGTSLRGEETQYF. The CDR3 nucleotides are TGTGCCAGCAGCGTTGGGACTAGTCTACGTGGTGAAGAGACCCAGTACTTC. This chain joins TRBV9 and TRBJ2-5; 8 bases line up with TRBD2. With 2 bases clipped from V and 3 bases from J, the junction kept 12 bases outside the gene matches. This CDR3 has 17 residues. CDR1 is SGDLS and CDR2 is YYNGEE in the germline V gene.

Only one count was recorded for this clone. V is TRBV19 and J is TRBJ2-3; 7 nucleotides match TRBD1. J was trimmed by 3 bases and V by 6 bases; bases with no gene match: 12. The CDR3 covers 16 residues. Germline CDR1 reads LNHDA; CDR2 reads SQIVND (reference sequence). The CDR3 spells CASSAHTGVETDTQYF. CDR3 nucleotide sequence: TGTGCCAGTAGCGCCCACACAGGGGTCGAGACAGATACGCAGTATTTT.

The V call is TRBV28, the J call TRBJ1-4; 9 nucleotides match TRBD1. V dropped 1 base and J dropped 3; count of bases not matched to a gene: 6. The CDR3 is made up of 17 amino acids. The germline V gene encodes CDR1 MDHEN and CDR2 SYDVKM. The CDR3 nucleotides read TGTGCCAGCAGTTTATCGGGACAGGGAAGTTCTAATGAAAAACTGTTTTTT. It is translated as CASSLSGQGSSNEKLFF.

The chain carries TRBV4-1 and TRBJ2-3, with 15 bases matching TRBD2. V dropped 6 bases and J dropped 1; count of bases not matched to a gene: 8. This CDR3 has 18 amino acids. Germline-derived CDR1 and CDR2 are MGHRA and YSYEKL. CDR3 loop: CASSSGGLAGGGTDTQYF. In DNA, the CDR3 is TGCGCCAGCAGTTCGGGAGGACTAGCGGGGGGGGGCACAGATACGCAGTATTTT.

The chain recombines TRBV7-2 with TRBJ1-4, with no clear D. Deletions cut 5 bases from V and 8 bases from J, with 15 bases between. The CDR3 spans 14 residues. Germline assignment: CDR1 SGHTA and CDR2 FQGNSA. CDR3 sequence (DNA): TGTGCCAGCAGCCCGGCGGGGAGTCGGGAAAAACTGTTTTTT. Amino acid sequence: CASSPAGSREKLFF.

V gene TRBV4-2 combines with J gene TRBJ2-3, with TRBD2 identical over 7 bases. Germline V gives CDR1 LGHNA, CDR2 YNFKEQ. V shed 4 bases, J shed 2 bases, and the junction held 6 bases outside the gene matches. The CDR3 spans 15 residues. This CDR3 reads CASSPLLADTDTQYF. The CDR3 DNA follows: TGTGCCAGCAGCCCACTCCTAGCGGACACAGATACGCAGTATTTT.